This T cell receptor (beta chain) emerged from a study of cytomegalovirus exposure and HLA in healthy donors. Study-wide points: Later work associated more than 15,000 TCR beta sequences with HLA alleles at 0.05 false discovery rate.

As concerns this clone: Its specificity is not known.

Germline CDR1 SGHDT, CDR2 YYEEEE. V lost 4 bases and J lost 7; bases outside the gene matches: 7. This CDR3 comprises 13 residues. 13 Jbeta primers and 60 Vbeta primers were used for the PCR. Libraries were prepared by immunoSEQ multiplex PCR; TCRdb keeps only in-frame clonotypes and omits some of them. Altogether some 130,000 clones are present, roughly 80% being singletons, with the ten largest covering 1.3% to 1.5%. The receptor comes from a female donor in good health and CMV-seronegative. The chain links TRBV5-6 to TRBJ1-1; 7 positions agree with TRBD1. The sequencing input was PBMCs. DNA for the CDR3: TGTGCCAGCAGCCAGAGAGGGGGCGGTGAAGCTTTCTTT. This sequence encodes CASSQRGGGEAFF.